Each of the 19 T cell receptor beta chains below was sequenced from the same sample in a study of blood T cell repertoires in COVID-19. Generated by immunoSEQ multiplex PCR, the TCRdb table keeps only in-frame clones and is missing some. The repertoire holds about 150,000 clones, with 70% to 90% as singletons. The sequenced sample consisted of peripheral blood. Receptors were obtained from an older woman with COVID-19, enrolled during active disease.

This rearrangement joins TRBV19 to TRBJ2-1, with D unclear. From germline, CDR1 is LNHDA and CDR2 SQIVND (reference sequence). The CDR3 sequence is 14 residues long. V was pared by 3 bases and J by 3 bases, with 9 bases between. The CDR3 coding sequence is TGTGCCAGTAGTATTGTGGGCCGCTACAATGAGCAGTTCTTC. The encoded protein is CASSIVGRYNEQFF.

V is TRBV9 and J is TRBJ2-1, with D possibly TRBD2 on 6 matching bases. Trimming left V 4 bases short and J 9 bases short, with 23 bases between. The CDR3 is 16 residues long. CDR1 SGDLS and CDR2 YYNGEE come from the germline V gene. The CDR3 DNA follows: TGTGCCAGCAGCCCGAGGGGCAGGGTGATCGGGGGTGAGCAGTTCTTC. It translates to CASSPRGRVIGGEQFF.

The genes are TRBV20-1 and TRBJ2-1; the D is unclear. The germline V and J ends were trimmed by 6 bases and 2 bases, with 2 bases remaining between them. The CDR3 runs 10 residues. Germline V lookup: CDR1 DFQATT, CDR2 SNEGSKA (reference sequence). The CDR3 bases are TGCAGTGCCACCTACAATGAGCAGTTCTTC. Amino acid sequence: CSATYNEQFF.

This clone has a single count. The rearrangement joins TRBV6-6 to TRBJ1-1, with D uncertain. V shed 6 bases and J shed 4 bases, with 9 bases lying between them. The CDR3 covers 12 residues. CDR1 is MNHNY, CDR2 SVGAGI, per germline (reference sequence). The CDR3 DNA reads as TGTGCCAGCAGCCGACGGGGCACTGAAGCTTTCTTT. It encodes CASSRRGTEAFF.

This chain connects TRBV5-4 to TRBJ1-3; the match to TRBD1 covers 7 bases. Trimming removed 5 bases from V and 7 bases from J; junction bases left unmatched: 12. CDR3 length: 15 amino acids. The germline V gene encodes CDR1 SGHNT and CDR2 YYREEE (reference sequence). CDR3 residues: CASSSQTGQVNTIYF. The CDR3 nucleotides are TGTGCCAGCAGTTCCCAGACAGGGCAGGTTAACACCATATATTTT.

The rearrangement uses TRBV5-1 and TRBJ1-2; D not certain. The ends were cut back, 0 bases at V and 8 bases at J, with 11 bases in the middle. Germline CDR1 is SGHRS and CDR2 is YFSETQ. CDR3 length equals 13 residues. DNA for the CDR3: TGCGCCAGCAGCTTGGTGTCATCTAGCGGCTACACCTTC. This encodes CASSLVSSSGYTF.

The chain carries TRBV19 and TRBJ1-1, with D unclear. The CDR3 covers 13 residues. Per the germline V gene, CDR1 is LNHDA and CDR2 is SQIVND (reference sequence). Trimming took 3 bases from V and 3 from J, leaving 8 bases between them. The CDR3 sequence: CASSIVPDTEAFF. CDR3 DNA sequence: TGTGCCAGTAGTATCGTCCCTGACACTGAAGCTTTCTTT.

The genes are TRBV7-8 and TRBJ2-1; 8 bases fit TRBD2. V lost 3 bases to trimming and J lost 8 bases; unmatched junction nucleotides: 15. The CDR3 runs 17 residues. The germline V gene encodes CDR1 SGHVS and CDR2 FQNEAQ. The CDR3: CASSLERGSGSFYEQFF. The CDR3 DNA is TGTGCCAGCAGCTTGGAACGGGGGAGCGGGAGCTTCTATGAGCAGTTCTTC.

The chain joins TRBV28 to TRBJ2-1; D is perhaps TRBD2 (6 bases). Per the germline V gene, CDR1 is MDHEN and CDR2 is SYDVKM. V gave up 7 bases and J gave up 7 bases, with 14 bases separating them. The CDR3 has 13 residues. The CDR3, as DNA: TGTGCCAGCACGAGGGGAGGTAGAAATGAGCAGTTCTTC. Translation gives CASTRGGRNEQFF.

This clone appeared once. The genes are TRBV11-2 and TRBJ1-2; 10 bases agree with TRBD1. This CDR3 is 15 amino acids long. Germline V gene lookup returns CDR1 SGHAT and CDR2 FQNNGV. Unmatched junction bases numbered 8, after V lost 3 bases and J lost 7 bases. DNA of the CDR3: TGTGCCAGCAGCTTGGGGACAGGGGCCGCTGTTGGCTACACCTTC. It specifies CASSLGTGAAVGYTF.

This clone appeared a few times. Here the CDR3 reads CAWRGAGVGNTIYF. In nucleotides, the CDR3 is TGTGCCTGGAGGGGGGCGGGAGTTGGAAACACCATATATTTT. V is TRBV30 and J is TRBJ1-3, with D perhaps matching TRBD1 (6 bases). The CDR3 spans 14 residues. Germline CDR1 and CDR2: GTSNPN and SVGIG (reference sequence). V was clipped by 3 bases and J by 3 bases, with 12 bases between them.

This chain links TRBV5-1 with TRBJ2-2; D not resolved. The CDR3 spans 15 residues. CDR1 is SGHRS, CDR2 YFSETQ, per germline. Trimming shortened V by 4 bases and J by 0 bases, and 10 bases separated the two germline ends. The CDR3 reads CASSPNSPNTGELFF. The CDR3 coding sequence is TGCGCCAGCAGCCCCAACTCGCCGAACACCGGGGAGCTGTTTTTT.

The CDR3 loop reads CASGTGTGDQPQHF. The DNA for the CDR3 is TGTGCCAGTGGGACCGGGACAGGGGACCAGCCCCAGCATTTT. This chain joins TRBV19 and TRBJ1-5; 10 nucleotides align to TRBD1. The CDR3 is made up of 14 amino acids. Germline V CDR1 and CDR2: LNHDA, SQIVND (reference sequence). Germline trimming cut 8 bases from V and 7 bases from J; bases unmatched to any gene: 8.

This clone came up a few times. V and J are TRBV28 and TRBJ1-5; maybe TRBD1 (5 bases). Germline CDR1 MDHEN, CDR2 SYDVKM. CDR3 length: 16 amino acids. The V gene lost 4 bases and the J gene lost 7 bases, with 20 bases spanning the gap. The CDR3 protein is CASSSLSLRGRQPQHF. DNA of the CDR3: TGTGCCAGCAGTTCCTTATCCTTAAGGGGCAGGCAGCCCCAGCATTTT.

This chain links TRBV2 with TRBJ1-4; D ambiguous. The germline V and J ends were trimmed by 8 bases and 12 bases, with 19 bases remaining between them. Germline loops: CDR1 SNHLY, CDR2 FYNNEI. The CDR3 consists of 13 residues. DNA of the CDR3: TGTGCCAGCCTGCCGGGTGACTCAGAGCAACTGTTTTTT. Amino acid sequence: CASLPGDSEQLFF.

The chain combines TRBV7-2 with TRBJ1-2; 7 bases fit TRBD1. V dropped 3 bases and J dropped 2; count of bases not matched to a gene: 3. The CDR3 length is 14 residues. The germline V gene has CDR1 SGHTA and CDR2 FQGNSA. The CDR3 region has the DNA TGTGCCAGCAGCTTCCTACAGGGGAACTATGGCTACACCTTC. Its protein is CASSFLQGNYGYTF.

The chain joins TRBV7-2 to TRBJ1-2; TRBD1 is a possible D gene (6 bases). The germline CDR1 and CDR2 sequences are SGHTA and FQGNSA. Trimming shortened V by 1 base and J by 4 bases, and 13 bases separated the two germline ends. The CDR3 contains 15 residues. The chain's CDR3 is CASSLGSGEGYGYTF. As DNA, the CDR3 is TGTGCCAGCAGCTTAGGATCAGGGGAGGGCTATGGCTACACCTTC.

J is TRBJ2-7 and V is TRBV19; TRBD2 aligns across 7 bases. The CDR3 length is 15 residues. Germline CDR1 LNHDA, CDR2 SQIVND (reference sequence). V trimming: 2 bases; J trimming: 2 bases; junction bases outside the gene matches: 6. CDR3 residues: CASSIRASGAYEQYF. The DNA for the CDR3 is TGTGCCAGTAGTATAAGGGCTAGCGGAGCCTACGAGCAGTACTTC.

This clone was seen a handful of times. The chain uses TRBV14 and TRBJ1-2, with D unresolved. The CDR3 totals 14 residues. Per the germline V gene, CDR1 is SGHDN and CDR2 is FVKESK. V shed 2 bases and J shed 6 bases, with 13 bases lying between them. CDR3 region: CASSQRRDKDGYTF. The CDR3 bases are TGTGCCAGCAGCCAACGTCGGGATAAGGATGGCTACACCTTC. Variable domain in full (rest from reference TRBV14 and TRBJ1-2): EAGVTQFPSHSVIEKGQTVTLRCDPISGHDNLYWYRRVMGKEIKFLLHFVKESKQDESGMPNNRFLAERTGGTYSTLKVQPAELEDSGVYFCASSQRRDKDGYTFGSGTRLTVV.